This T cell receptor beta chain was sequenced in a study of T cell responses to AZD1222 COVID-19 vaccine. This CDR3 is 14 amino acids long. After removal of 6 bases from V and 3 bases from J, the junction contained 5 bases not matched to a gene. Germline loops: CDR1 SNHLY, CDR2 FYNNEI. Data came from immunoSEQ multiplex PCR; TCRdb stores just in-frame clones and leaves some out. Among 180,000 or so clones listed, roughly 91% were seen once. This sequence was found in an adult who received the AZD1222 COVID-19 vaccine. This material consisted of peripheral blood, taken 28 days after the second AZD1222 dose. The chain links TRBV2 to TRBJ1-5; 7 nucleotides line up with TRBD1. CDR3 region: CASRQTGPNQPQHF. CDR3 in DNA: TGTGCCAGCAGGCAGACAGGGCCCAATCAGCCCCAGCATTTT.